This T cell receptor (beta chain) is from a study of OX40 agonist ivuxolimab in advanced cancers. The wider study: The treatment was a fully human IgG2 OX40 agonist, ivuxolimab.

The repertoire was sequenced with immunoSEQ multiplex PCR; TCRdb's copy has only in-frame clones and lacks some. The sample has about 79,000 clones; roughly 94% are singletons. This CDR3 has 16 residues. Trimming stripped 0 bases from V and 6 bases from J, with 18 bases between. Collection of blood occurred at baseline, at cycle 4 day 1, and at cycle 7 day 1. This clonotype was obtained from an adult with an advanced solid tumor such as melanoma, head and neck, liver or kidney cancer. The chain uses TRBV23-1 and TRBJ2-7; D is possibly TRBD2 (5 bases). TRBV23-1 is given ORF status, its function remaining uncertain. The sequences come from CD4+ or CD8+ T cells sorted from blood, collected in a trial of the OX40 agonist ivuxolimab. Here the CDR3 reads CASSQSGSLNPSEQYF. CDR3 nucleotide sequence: TGCGCCAGCAGTCAATCGGGGAGTCTCAATCCGAGCGAGCAGTACTTC.